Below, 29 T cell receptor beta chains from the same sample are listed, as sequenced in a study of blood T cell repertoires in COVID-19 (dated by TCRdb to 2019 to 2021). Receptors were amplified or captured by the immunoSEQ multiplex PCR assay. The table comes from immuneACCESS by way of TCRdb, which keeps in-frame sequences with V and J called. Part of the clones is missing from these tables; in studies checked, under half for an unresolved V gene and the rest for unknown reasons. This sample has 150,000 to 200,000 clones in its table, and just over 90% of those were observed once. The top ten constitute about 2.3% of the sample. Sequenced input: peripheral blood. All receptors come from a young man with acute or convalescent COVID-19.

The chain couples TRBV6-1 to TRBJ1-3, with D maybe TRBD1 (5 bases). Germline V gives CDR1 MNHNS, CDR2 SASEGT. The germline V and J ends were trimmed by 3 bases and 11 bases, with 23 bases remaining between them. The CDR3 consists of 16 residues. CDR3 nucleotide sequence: TGTGCCAGCAGTGAGTCAGGCGTGTTCCCGGACAAGTCCATATATTTT. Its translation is CASSESGVFPDKSIYF.

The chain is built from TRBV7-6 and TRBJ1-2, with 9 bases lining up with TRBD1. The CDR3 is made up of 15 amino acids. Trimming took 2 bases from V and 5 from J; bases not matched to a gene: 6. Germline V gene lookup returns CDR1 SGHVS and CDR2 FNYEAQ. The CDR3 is CASSLSGGQGYGYTF. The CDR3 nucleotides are TGTGCCAGCAGCTTATCCGGCGGACAGGGGTATGGCTACACCTTC.

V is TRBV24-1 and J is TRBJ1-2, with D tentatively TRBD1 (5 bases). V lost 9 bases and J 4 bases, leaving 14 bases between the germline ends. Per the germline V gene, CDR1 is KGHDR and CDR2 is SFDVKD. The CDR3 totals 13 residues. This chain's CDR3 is CATRPRDSYGYTF. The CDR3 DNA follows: TGTGCCACCCGTCCTCGAGACAGCTATGGCTACACCTTC.

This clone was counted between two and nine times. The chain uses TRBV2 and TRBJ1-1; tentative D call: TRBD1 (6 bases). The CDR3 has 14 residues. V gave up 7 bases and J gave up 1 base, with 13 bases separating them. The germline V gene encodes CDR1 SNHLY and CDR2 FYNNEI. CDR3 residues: CASIPRGGNTEAFF. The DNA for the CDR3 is TGTGCCAGCATCCCCAGGGGTGGGAACACTGAAGCTTTCTTT.

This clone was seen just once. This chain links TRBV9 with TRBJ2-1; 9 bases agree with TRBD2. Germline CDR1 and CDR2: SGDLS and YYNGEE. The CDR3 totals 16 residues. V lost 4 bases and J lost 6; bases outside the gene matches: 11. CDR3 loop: CASSPLGGGGANEQFF. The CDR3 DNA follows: TGTGCCAGCAGCCCCCTAGGGGGCGGGGGGGCCAATGAGCAGTTCTTC. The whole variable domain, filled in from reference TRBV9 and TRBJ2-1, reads DSGVTQTPKHLITATGQRVTLRCSPRSGDLSVYWYQQSLDQGLQFLIQYYNGEERAKGNILERFSAQQFPDLHSELNLSSLELGDSALYFCASSPLGGGGANEQFFGPGTRLTVL.

CDR3 bases: TGCGCCAGCAGTGAAGAGACAGGGGGCGGTCAGCCCCAGCATTTT. Its protein is CASSEETGGGQPQHF. The gene calls are TRBV10-1 and TRBJ1-5, with 10 nucleotides matching TRBD1. The V and J ends lost 3 bases and 6 bases, in that order; junction bases with no gene match: 5. The CDR3 length is 15 residues. Per the germline V gene, CDR1 is WNHNN and CDR2 is SYGVQD (reference sequence).

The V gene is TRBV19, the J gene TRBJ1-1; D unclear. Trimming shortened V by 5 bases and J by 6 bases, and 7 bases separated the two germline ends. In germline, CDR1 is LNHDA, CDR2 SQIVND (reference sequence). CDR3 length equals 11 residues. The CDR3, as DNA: TGTGCCAGTAGTGCTTCAGCTGAAGCTTTCTTT. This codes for CASSASAEAFF.

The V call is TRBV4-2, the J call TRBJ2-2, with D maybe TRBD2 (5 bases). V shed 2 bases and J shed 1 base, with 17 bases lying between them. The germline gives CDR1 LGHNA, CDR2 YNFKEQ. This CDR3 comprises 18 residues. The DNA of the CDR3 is TGTGCCAGCAGCCAACCCCAGTTTGCTAGCCTGAACACCGGGGAGCTGTTTTTT. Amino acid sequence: CASSQPQFASLNTGELFF.

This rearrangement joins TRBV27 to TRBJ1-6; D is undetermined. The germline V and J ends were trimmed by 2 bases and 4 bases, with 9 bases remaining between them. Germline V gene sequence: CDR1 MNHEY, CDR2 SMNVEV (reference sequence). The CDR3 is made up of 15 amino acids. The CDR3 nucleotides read TGTGCCAGCAGTTTAGGTCCCCAGTATAATTCACCCCTCCACTTT. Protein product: CASSLGPQYNSPLHF.

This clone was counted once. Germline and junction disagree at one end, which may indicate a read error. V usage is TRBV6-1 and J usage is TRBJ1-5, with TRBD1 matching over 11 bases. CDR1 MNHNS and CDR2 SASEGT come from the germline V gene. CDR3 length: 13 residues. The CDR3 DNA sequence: TGTGCCAGCAGTGAAGCGCGGACAGGGGGCATAAATTTT. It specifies CASSEARTGGINF.

Here the CDR3 DNA reads TGTGCCAGCAGCGGGGACTATGGCTACACCTTC. Translated, it gives CASSGDYGYTF. V gene TRBV6-5 combines with J gene TRBJ1-2, with no clear D. V was trimmed by 6 bases and J by 3 bases, leaving 5 bases between them. Germline V gives CDR1 MNHEY, CDR2 SVGAGI. This CDR3 has 11 residues.

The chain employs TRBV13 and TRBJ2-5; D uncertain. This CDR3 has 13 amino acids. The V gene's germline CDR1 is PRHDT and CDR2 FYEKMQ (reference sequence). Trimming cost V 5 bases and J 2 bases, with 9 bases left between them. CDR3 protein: CASSPSEQETQYF. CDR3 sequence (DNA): TGTGCCAGCAGCCCATCGGAGCAAGAGACCCAGTACTTC. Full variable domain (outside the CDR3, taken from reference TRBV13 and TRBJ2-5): AAGVIQSPRHLIKEKRETATLKCYPIPRHDTVYWYQQGPGQDPQFLISFYEKMQSDKGSIPDRFSAQQFSDYHSELNMSSLELGDSALYFCASSPSEQETQYFGPGTRLLVL.

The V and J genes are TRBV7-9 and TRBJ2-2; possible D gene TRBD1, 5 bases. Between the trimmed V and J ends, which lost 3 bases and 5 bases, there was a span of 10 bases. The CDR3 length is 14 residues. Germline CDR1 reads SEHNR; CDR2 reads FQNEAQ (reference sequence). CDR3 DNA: TGTGCCAGCAGCTTCCAGGGTAGGACCGGGGAGCTGTTTTTT. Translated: CASSFQGRTGELFF.

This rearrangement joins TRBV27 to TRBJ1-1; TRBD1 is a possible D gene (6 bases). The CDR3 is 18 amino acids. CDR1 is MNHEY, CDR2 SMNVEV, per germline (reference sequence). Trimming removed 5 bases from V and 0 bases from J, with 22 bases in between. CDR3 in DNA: TGTGCCAGCAGTCCCCTTGTATCGGGTGGACAGATGAACACTGAAGCTTTCTTT. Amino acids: CASSPLVSGGQMNTEAFF.

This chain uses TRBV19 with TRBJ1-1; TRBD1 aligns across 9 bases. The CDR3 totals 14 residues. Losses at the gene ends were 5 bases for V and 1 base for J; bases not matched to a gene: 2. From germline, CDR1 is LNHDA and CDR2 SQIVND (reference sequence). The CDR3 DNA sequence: TGTGCCAGTAGTGCGGGACAGGGGAACACTGAAGCTTTCTTT. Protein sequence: CASSAGQGNTEAFF. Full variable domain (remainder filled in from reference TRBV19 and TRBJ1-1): DGGITQSPKYLFRKEGQNVTLSCEQNLNHDAMYWYRQDPGQGLRLIYYSQIVNDFQKGDIAEGYSVSREKKESFPLTVTSAQKNPTAFYLCASSAGQGNTEAFFGQGTRLTVV.

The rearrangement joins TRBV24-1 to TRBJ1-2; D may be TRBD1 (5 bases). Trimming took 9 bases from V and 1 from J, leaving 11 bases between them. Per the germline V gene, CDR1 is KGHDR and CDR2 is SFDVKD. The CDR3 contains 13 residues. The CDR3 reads CATQGGDNYGYTF. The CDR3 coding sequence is TGTGCCACCCAGGGTGGAGATAACTATGGCTACACCTTC.

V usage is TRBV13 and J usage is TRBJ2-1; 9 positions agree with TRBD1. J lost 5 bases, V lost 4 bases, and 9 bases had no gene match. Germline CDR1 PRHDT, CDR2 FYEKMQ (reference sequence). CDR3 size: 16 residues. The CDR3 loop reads CASSSPGTGRDNEQFF. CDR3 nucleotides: TGTGCCAGCAGCTCCCCCGGGACAGGGCGCGACAATGAGCAGTTCTTC.

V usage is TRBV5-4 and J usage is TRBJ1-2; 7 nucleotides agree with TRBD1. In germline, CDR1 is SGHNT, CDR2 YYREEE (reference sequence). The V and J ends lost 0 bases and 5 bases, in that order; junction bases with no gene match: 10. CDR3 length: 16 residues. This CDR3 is CASSLGGTGTEYGYTF. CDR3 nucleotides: TGTGCCAGCAGCTTGGGTGGAACCGGGACAGAATATGGCTACACCTTC. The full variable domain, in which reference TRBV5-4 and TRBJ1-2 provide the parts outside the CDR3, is ETGVTQSPTHLIKTRGQQVTLRCSSQSGHNTVSWYQQALGQGPQFIFQYYREEENGRGNFPPRFSGLQFPNYSSELNVNALELDDSALYLCASSLGGTGTEYGYTFGSGTRLTVV.

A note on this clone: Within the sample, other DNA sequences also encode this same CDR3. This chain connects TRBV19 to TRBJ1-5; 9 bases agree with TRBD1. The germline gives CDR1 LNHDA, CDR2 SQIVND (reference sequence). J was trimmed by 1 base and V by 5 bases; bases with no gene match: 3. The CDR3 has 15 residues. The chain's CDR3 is CASSSGQGSNQPQHF. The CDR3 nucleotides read TGTGCCAGTAGTTCGGGACAGGGAAGCAATCAGCCCCAGCATTTT.

The CDR3, as DNA: TGTGCCATCAGTGAGTCTGGGACTAGCGGGGGGGCCTTCACCGGGGAGCTGTTTTTT. Protein sequence: CAISESGTSGGAFTGELFF. The chain combines TRBV10-3 with TRBJ2-2, with 16 nucleotides matching TRBD2. The CDR3 totals 19 residues. Germline loops: CDR1 ENHRY, CDR2 SYGVKD. V lost 0 bases, J lost 4 bases, and 5 bases stayed unmatched.

The CDR3: CASSLPGQELFF. As DNA, the CDR3 is TGTGCCAGCAGCTTACCGGGACAGGAGCTGTTTTTT. The rearrangement uses TRBV11-3 and TRBJ2-2, with a weak D call TRBD1 (6 bases). With 2 bases removed from V and 10 bases from J, the gap between germline ends came to 8 bases. Germline V gene data show CDR1 as SGHNT and CDR2 as YENEEA. The CDR3 spans 12 residues.

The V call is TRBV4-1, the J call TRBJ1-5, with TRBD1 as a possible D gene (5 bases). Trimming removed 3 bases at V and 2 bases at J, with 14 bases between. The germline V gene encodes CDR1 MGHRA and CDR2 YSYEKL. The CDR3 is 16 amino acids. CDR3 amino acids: CASSHFSGVGNQPQHF. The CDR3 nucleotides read TGCGCCAGCAGCCACTTTTCGGGGGTAGGCAATCAGCCCCAGCATTTT.

The CDR3 bases are TGTGCCAGTAGTCTACAGGGGGCGGCTGGCTACACCTTC. It translates to CASSLQGAAGYTF. The chain links TRBV19 to TRBJ1-2, with TRBD1 identical over 9 bases. CDR3 size: 13 residues. The V gene's germline CDR1 is LNHDA and CDR2 SQIVND (reference sequence). Germline trimming cut 5 bases from V and 7 bases from J; bases unmatched to any gene: 5.

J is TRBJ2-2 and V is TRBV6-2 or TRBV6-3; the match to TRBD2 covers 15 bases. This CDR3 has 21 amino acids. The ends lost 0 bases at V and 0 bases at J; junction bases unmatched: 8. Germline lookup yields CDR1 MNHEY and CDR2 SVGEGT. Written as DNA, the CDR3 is TGTGCCAGCAGTTACTCCCTGCGGACTAGCGGGGGGGTCGCGAACACCGGGGAGCTGTTTTTT. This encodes CASSYSLRTSGGVANTGELFF.

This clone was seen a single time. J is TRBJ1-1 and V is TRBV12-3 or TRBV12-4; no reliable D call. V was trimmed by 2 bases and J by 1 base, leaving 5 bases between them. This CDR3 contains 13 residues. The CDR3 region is CASSLRQNTEAFF. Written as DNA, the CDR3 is TGTGCCAGCAGTTTAAGACAGAACACTGAAGCTTTCTTT.

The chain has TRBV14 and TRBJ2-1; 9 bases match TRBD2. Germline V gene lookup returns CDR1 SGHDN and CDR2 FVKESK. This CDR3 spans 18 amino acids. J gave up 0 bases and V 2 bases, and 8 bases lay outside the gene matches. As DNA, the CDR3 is TGTGCCAGCAGCCAACAATCCCCGGGACTAGCCTCCTACAATGAGCAGTTCTTC. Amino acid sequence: CASSQQSPGLASYNEQFF.

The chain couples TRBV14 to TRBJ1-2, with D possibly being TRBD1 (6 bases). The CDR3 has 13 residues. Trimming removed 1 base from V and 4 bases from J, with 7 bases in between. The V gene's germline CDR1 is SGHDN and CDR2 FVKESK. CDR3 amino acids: CASSQVQGYGYTF. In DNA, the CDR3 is TGTGCCAGCAGCCAAGTACAGGGCTATGGCTACACCTTC.

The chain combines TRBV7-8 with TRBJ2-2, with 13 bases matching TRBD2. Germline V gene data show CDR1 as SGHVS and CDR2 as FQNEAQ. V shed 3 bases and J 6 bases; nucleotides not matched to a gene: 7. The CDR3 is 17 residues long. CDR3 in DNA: TGTGCCAGCAGCTTTCTAAGACTAGCGGGAGGTGCCGGGGAGCTGTTTTTT. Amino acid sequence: CASSFLRLAGGAGELFF.

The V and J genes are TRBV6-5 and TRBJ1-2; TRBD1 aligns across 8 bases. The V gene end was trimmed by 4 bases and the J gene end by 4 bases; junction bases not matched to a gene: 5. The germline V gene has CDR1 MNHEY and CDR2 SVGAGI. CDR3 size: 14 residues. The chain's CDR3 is CASSSRGLVYGYTF. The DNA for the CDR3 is TGTGCCAGCAGTTCCAGGGGGCTCGTCTATGGCTACACCTTC.